This T cell receptor beta chain was obtained from a study of T cell responses to AZD1222 COVID-19 vaccine. General study points: Clonal diversity was possibly underestimated, and white British individuals and females predominated among donors.

Sequenced by immunoSEQ multiplex PCR; TCRdb stores in-frame clones only, minus some. This table has tens of thousands of clones, around 90% appearing once. Comment on this clone: As yet, its antigen is unknown.

The sequencing here drew on peripheral blood, taken on day 0 of MenACWY control vaccination. The source is an adult in good health.

The CDR3 loop reads CVVGRLHYEQYF. The DNA for the CDR3 is TGTGTCGTCGGCAGACTACACTACGAGCAGTACTTC. The chain is built from TRBV30 and TRBJ2-7, with D possibly TRBD2 on 5 matching bases. The CDR3 is 12 amino acids. CDR1 is GTSNPN and CDR2 is SVGIG in the germline V gene (reference sequence).